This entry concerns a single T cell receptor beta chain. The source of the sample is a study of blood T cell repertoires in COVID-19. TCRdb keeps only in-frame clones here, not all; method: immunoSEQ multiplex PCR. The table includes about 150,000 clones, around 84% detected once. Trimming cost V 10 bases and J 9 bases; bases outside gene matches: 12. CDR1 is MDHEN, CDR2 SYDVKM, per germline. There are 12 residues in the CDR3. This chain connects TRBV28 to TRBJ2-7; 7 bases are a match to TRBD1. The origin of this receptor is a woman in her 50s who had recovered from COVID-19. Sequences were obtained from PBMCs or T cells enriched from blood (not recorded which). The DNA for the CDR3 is TGTGCCACCAAGCGAGGGGGCGAAACGCAGTACTTC. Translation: CATKRGGETQYF.